This T cell receptor (beta chain) originates from a study of response to subunit inactivated influenza vaccine. The table lists this clonotype with a few counts. TCRdb re-derived calls from the RT-PCR reads in MiXCR, one entry per CDR3 protein. The table has about 540,000 distinct CDR3 sequences, 20% to 25% seen once. These data were also filed under a second study, of T cells expressing NK-cell markers. That study reports: The cDNA for TCR beta came from 5'RACE template switching with UMIs. It was from sorted CD3+CD56+NKG2C+, CD3+CD56+NKG2C- and CD3+CD56-NKG2C+ T cells that TCR beta repertoires came. The dominant NKG2C+ clonotypes represented about 1.0-7.5% of CD8+ T cells in several donors. In a handful of donors, dominant clonotypes made up roughly 28.3-65% of CD3+CD56-NKG2C+ cells. The study left the HCMV specificity of expanded NKG2C+ T cell clones unresolved.

This TCR was recovered from a man aged 50-60 years who received an inactivated influenza vaccine. Specimen: CD4+ T cells sorted from PBMCs, collected about 13 days after vaccination.

The DNA of the CDR3 is TGTGCCACCAGCAGACTAAGACAGGGAGACTACGAGCAGTACTTC. It is translated as CATSRLRQGDYEQYF. V usage is TRBV15 and J usage is TRBJ2-7, with TRBD1 identical over 7 bases. This CDR3 contains 15 residues. The trim removed 2 bases at V and 3 bases at J, leaving 7 bases unmatched. Germline V gene data show CDR1 as LNHNV and CDR2 as YYDKDF (reference sequence).